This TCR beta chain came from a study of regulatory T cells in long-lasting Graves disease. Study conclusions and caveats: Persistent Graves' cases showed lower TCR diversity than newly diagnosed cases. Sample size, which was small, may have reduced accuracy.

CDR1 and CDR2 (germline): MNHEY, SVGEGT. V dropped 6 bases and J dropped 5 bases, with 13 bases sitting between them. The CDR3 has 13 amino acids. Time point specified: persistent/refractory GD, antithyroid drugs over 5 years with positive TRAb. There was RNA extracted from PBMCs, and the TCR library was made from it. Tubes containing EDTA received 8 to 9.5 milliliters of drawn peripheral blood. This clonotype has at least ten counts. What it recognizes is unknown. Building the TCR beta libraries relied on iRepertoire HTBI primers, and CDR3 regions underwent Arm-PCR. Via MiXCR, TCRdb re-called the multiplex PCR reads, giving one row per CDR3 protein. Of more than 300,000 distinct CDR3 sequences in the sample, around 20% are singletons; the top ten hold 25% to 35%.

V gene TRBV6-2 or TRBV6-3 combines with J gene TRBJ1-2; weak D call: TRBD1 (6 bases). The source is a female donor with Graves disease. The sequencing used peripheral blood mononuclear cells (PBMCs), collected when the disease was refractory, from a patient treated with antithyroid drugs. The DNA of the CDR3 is TGTGCCAGCAGCCCGGGACACTTGTATGGCTACACCTTC. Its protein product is CASSPGHLYGYTF.